The 5 T cell receptor beta chains below all came from one sample that was sequenced in a study of shared clonotypes between healthy human individuals. Measured with immunoSEQ multiplex PCR; TCRdb has only the in-frame clones, and not every one. The table records just under 95,000 clones, 60% to 70% of them present only once. Sequencing was carried out using memory CD8+ T cells sorted from blood. Subset described: CD45RO+ cells pooled with CCR7-negative TemRA cells. These receptors originate from a man aged 25-40 years in good health.

This chain joins TRBV2 and TRBJ2-5, with no clear D. Trimming removed 3 bases at V and 1 base at J, with 9 bases between. Germline V CDR1 and CDR2: SNHLY, FYNNEI. The CDR3 consists of 14 residues. DNA for the CDR3: TGTGCCAGCAGTGAGGTGGTACCCCAAGAGACCCAGTACTTC. It is translated as CASSEVVPQETQYF.

This chain uses TRBV19 with TRBJ2-7; possible D gene TRBD1, 6 bases. The CDR3 totals 14 residues. The V end lost 6 bases, the J end lost 2 bases, and 14 bases lay between the germline ends. CDR1 LNHDA and CDR2 SQIVND come from the germline V gene (reference sequence). The CDR3, as DNA: TGTGCCAGTAGACGGACAGAATCGACCTACGAGCAGTACTTC. It translates to CASRRTESTYEQYF.

V and J are TRBV5-5 and TRBJ2-2; D is undetermined. Germline CDR1 is SGHKS and CDR2 is YYEKEE (reference sequence). The CDR3 sequence is 17 residues long. Between the trimmed V and J ends, which lost 0 bases and 1 base, there was a span of 13 bases. The CDR3 nucleotides read TGTGCCAGCAGCTTGGACCCCGGAAGGGTGAACACCGGGGAGCTGTTTTTT. The encoded protein is CASSLDPGRVNTGELFF.

The chain couples TRBV9 to TRBJ2-3; D may be TRBD2 (6 bases). The CDR3 is 13 amino acids. CDR1 and CDR2 from the germline V gene are SGDLS and YYNGEE. Deletions cut 5 bases from V and 5 bases from J, with 12 bases between. The DNA of the CDR3 is TGTGCCAGCAGGGCGGGATCGGAAGATACGCAGTATTTT. Translated: CASRAGSEDTQYF.

This clone was detected only a few times. The gene calls are TRBV11-2 and TRBJ2-1, with 9 bases matching TRBD2. V lost 6 bases, J lost 10 bases, and 10 bases stayed unmatched. Germline V gives CDR1 SGHAT, CDR2 FQNNGV. The CDR3 sequence is 14 residues long. The CDR3: CASRGASGELEQFF. The CDR3 DNA sequence: TGTGCCAGCAGAGGGGCTAGCGGGGAGCTCGAGCAGTTCTTC.